The clone carrying this T cell receptor (beta chain) showed up many times. Its cognate antigen is unknown. These data are taken from a study of read filtering for tumor transcriptome and immune sequencing. Across the whole study: RNA-seq yielded only about 75 to 1,400 TCR reads, IR-seq about 4 to 10.27 million.

From around 0.4 ug of RNA, a library with molecular barcoded alpha/delta and beta/gamma adaptors was made. One entry per CDR3 protein, called by TCRdb with MiXCR from the reads. The data show about 58,000 distinct CDR3 sequences, 9% to 15% seen once. The V gene's germline CDR1 is KGHSH and CDR2 LQKENI. V was cut by 2 bases and J by 2 bases, with 13 bases left in between. CDR3 length: 15 amino acids. Findings of the study overall: Correlation between methods rose after single-read clonotypes were removed.

The TCR sequence derives from a donor over 35 with multiple myeloma. V and J are TRBV18 and TRBJ2-7; possible D gene TRBD1, 5 bases. The sample was a population of CD138-negative cells sorted from bone marrow. The chain's CDR3 is CASSPTQDKTYEQYF. The CDR3, as DNA: TGTGCCAGCTCACCAACCCAGGACAAGACCTACGAGCAGTACTTC.